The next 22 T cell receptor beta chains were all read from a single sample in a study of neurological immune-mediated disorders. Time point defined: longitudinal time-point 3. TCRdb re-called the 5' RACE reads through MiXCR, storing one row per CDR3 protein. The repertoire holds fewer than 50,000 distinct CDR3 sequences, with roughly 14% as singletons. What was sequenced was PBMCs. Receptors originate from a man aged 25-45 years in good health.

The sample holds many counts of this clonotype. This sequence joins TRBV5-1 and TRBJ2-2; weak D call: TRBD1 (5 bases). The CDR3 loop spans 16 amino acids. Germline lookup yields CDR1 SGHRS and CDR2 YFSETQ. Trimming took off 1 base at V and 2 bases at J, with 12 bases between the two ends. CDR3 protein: CASSLMTAQNTGELFF. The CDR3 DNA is TGCGCCAGCAGCTTGATGACAGCACAAAACACCGGGGAGCTGTTTTTT.

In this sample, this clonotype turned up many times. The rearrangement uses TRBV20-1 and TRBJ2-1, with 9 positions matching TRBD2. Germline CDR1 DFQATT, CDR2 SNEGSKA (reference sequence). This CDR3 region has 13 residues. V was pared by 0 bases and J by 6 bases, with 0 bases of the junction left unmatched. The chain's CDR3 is CSAREGLANEQFF. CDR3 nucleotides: TGCAGTGCTAGAGAGGGACTAGCCAATGAGCAGTTCTTC.

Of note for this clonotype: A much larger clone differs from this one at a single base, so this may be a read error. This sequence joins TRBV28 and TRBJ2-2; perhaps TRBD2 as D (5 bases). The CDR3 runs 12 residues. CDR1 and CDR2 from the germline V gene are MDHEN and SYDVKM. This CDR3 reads CASSLWPGDLFF. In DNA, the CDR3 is TGTGCCAGCAGTTTGTGGCCCGGGGATCTGTTTTTT. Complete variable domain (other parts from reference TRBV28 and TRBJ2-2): DVKVTQSSRYLVKRTGEKVFLECVQDMDHENMFWYRQDPGLGLRLIYFSYDVKMKEKGDIPEGYSVSREKKERFSLILESASTNQTSMYLCASSLWPGDLFFGEGSRLTVL.

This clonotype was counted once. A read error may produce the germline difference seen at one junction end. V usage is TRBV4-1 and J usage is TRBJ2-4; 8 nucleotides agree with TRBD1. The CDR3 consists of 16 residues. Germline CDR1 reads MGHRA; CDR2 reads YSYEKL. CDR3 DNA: TGCGCCAGCAGCATACAGGGGGAAAATGTCACAAACATTCACTACTTC. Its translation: CASSIQGENVTNIHYF.

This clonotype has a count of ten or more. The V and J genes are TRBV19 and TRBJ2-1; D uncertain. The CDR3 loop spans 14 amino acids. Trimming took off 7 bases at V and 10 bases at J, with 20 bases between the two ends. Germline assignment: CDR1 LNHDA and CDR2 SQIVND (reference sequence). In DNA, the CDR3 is TGTGCCAGTATTCCCACCCCGATCCCCCAGGAGCAGTTCTTC. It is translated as CASIPTPIPQEQFF. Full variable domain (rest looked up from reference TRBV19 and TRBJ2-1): DGGITQSPKYLFRKEGQNVTLSCEQNLNHDAMYWYRQDPGQGLRLIYYSQIVNDFQKGDIAEGYSVSREKKESFPLTVTSAQKNPTAFYLCASIPTPIPQEQFFGPGTRLTVL.

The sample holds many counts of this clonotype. In DNA, the CDR3 is TGTGCCAGCTCACCTAGTCAGACAGGTCGCCCCTACGAGCAGTACTTC. Protein product: CASSPSQTGRPYEQYF. This chain links TRBV18 with TRBJ2-7; D is perhaps TRBD1 (6 bases). CDR1 and CDR2 (germline): KGHSH, LQKENI. The CDR3 sequence is 16 residues long. Trimming took 3 bases from V and 2 from J, leaving 17 bases between them.

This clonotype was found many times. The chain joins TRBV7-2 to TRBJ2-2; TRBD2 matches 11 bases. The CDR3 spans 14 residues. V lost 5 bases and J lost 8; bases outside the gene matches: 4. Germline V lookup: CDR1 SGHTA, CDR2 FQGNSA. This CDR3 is CASSPRLAGGELFF. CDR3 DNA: TGTGCCAGCAGCCCGCGACTAGCGGGGGGGGAGCTGTTTTTT.

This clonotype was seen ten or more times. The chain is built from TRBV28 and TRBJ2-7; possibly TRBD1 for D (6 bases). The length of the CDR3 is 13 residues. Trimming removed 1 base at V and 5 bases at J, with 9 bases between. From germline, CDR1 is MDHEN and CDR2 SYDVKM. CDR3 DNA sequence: TGTGCCAGCAGTTTATCAGGGGTCCACGAGCAGTACTTC. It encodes CASSLSGVHEQYF.

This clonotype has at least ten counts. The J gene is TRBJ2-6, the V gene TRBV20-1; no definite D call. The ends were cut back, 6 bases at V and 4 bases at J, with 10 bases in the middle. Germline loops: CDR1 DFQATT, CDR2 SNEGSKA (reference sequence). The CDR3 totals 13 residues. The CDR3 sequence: CSAPTSGANVLTF. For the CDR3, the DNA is TGCAGTGCCCCTACGTCCGGGGCCAACGTCCTGACTTTC.

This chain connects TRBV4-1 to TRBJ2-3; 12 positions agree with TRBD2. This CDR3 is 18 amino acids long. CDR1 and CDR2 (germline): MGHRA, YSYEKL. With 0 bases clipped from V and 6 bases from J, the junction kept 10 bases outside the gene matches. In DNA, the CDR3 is TGCGCCAGCAGCCAAGAGCTCGGACTAGCGGGGAGGGGGGATACGCAGTATTTT. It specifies CASSQELGLAGRGDTQYF.

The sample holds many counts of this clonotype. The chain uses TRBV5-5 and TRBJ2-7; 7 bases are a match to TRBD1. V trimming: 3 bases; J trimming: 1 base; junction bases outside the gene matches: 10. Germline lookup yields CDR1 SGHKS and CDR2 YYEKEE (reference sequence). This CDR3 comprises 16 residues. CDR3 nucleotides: TGTGCCAGCAGCTCACCGCCAGGGGGACGATCCTACGAGCAGTACTTC. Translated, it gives CASSSPPGGRSYEQYF. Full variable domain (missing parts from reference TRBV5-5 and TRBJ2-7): DAGVTQSPTHLIKTRGQQVTLRCSPISGHKSVSWYQQVLGQGPQFIFQYYEKEERGRGNFPDRFSARQFPNYSSELNVNALLLGDSALYLCASSSPPGGRSYEQYFGPGTRLTVT.

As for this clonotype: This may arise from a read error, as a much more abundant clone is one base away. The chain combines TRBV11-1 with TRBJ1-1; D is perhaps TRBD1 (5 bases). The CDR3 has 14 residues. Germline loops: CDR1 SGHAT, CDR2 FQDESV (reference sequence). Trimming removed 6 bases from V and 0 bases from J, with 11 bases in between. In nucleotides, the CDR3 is TGTGCCAGCAGAGTGGGACGGTTGAACACTGAAGCTTTCTTT. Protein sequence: CASRVGRLNTEAFF. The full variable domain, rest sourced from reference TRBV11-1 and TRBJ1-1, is EAEVAQSPRYKITEKSQAVAFWCDPISGHATLYWYRQILGQGPELLVQFQDESVVDDSQLPKDRFSAERLKGVDSTLKIQPAELGDSAMYLCASRVGRLNTEAFFGQGTRLTVV.

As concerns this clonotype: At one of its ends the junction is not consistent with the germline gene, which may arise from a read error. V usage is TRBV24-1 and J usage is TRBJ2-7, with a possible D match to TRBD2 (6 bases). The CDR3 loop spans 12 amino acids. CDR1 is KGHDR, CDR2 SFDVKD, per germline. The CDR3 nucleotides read TGTGCCACTAGTGGGGGGTCCTGCGAGCAGTACTTC. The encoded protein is CATSGGSCEQYF.

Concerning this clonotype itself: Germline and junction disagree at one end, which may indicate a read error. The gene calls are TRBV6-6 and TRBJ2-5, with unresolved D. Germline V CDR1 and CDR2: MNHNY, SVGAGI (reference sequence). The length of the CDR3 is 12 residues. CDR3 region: CATMEPQETQYF. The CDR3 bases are TGTGCCACAATGGAGCCCCAAGAAACCCAGTACTTC.

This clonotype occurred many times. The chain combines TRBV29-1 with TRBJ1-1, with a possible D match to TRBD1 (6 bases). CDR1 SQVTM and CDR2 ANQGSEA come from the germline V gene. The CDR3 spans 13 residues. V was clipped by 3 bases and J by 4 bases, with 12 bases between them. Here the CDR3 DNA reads TGCAGCGTTGATGGGGGACACCGCACTGAAGCTTTCTTT. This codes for CSVDGGHRTEAFF.

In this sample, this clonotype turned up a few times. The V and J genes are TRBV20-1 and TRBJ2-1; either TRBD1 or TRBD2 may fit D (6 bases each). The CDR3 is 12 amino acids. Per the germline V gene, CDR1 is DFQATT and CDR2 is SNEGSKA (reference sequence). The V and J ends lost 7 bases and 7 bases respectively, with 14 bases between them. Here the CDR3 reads CSGSQGGNEQFF. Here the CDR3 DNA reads TGCAGTGGTTCACAGGGAGGTAATGAGCAGTTCTTC.

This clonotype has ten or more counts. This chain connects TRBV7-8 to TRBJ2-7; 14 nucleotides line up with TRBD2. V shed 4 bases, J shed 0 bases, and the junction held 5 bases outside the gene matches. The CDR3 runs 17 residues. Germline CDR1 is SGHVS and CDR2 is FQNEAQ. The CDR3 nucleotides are TGTGCCAGCAGCTGGAGTGGGACTAGCGGGAGCTCCTACGAGCAGTACTTC. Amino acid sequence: CASSWSGTSGSSYEQYF.

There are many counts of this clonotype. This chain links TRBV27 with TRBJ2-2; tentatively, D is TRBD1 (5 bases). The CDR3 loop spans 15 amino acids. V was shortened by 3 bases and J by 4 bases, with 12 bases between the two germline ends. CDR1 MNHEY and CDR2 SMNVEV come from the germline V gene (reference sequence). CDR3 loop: CASSFAGLSTGELFF. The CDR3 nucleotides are TGTGCCAGCAGTTTTGCAGGGCTTAGCACCGGGGAGCTGTTTTTT.

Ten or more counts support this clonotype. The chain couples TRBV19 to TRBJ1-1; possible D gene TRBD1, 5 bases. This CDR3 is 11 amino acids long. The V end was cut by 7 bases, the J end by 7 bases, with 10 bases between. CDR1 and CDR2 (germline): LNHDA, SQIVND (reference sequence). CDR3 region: CASTPGLEAFF. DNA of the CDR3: TGTGCCAGTACACCGGGACTTGAAGCTTTCTTT.

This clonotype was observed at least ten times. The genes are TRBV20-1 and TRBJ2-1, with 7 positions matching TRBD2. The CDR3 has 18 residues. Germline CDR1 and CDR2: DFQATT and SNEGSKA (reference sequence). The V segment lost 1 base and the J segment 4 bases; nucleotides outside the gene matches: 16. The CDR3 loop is CSARGPLTAGAQYNEQFF. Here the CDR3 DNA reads TGCAGTGCTAGAGGTCCATTAACGGCGGGAGCTCAATACAATGAGCAGTTCTTC.

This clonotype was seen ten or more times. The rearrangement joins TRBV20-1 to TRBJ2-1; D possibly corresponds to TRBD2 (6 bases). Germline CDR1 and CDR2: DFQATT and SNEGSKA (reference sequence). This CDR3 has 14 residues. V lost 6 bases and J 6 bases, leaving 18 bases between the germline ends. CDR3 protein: CSAPDWGSGNEQFF. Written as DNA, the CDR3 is TGCAGTGCCCCCGACTGGGGTAGCGGCAATGAGCAGTTCTTC.

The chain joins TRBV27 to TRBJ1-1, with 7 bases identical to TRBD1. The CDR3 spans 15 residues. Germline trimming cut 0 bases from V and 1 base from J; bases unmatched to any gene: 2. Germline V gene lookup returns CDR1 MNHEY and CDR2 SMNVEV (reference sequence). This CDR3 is CASSLSRQGNTEAFF. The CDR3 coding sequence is TGTGCCAGCAGTTTATCAAGACAGGGGAACACTGAAGCTTTCTTT.